Listed below are T cell receptor beta chains from one sample, sequenced in a study of blood T cell repertoires in COVID-19. Some clones are missing from TCRdb's copy, which holds only in-frame ones; the method was immunoSEQ multiplex PCR. The sample records roughly 240,000 clones, roughly 85% being singletons. Sample: PBMCs or T cells enriched from blood (not recorded which). Every receptor here comes from a woman between 45 and 60 years old with acute COVID-19. Both conserved end residues are part of each CDR3. Some rows mark clone size as missing; the rest say once, few, many or name a class of expanded clone.

V	J	size	CDR3
TRBV20-1	TRBJ1-1	NA	CSTAGREAFF
TRBV9	TRBJ2-7	NA	CASSVGGAGSYEQYF
TRBV29-1	TRBJ1-2	NA	CSVGPGANYGYTF
TRBV29-1	TRBJ2-2	NA	CSVEWQGWAGELFF
TRBV6-2/TRBV6-3	TRBJ1-1	NA	CASSYLGTEAFF
TRBV12-3/TRBV12-4	TRBJ2-4	NA	CASSRGGGHIQYF
TRBV7-9	TRBJ2-1	few	CASSSGQGLYNEQFF
TRBV5-8	TRBJ2-5	NA	CASSLGLQGNQETQYF
TRBV10-3	TRBJ1-4	NA	CAISESSRPGRTNEKLFF
TRBV12-3/TRBV12-4	TRBJ1-2	NA	CASSLKGNYGYTF
TRBV9	TRBJ2-2	NA	CASSVAPGHPTGELFF
TRBV5-1	TRBJ1-1	NA	CASNQAGGPTEAFF
TRBV11-3	TRBJ2-3	NA	CASSVGTSGSTDTQYF
TRBV12-5	TRBJ1-3	NA	CASGQGQGLIGGNTIYF
TRBV7-6	TRBJ2-3	NA	CASRRTAGTGRTDTQYF
TRBV10-3	TRBJ1-5	once	CAISEGGVAQPQHF
TRBV19	TRBJ1-1	NA	CASSIPGGTEAFF
TRBV19	TRBJ2-6	NA	CASTQGAGANVLTF
TRBV30	TRBJ1-4	NA	CAWSVQEGANEKLFF
TRBV2	TRBJ1-5	NA	CASRKTGASNQPQHF
TRBV6-5	TRBJ2-1	NA	CASSSGLAGTYNEQFF
TRBV2	TRBJ1-1	NA	CASIPTGGVTEAFF
TRBV6-5	TRBJ1-6	NA	CASSYSTFNSPLHF
TRBV6-4	TRBJ2-1	NA	CASSLEPLQGNEQFF
TRBV30	TRBJ2-1	NA	CAWSVSSRGARGPQFF
TRBV3-1/TRBV3-2	TRBJ1-4	once	CASSQDGGTNEKLFF
TRBV19	TRBJ1-2	NA	CASSIVGQGIRDYGYTF
TRBV2	TRBJ2-7	NA	CASRSSSGVPDF
TRBV12-5	TRBJ1-2	NA	CASARLGTRAGYTF
TRBV29-1	TRBJ1-2	NA	CSVEGSGQYGYTF
TRBV15	TRBJ1-6	NA	CATSKEGIAPLHF